A selection of T cell receptor beta chains follows, all from one sample in a study of blood T cell repertoires in COVID-19. Some clones are missing from TCRdb's copy, which holds only in-frame ones; the method was immunoSEQ multiplex PCR. The table lists 65,000 to 75,000 clones, 80% of them singletons. What was sequenced was peripheral blood. The receptor set was obtained from a human donor in a cohort sampled during active COVID-19. The CDR3 runs from the conserved cysteine through the conserved F or W. A D gene is named only where the DNA matches it firmly. Clone size appears in some rows only: once, few, many, or a class for an expanded clone.

d_call clone_size cdr3_length j_call v_call cdr3_aa
TRBD2 - 19 TRBJ2-3 TRBV18 CASSPTLGLAGPSTDTQYF
TRBD1 - 13 TRBJ2-3 TRBV3-1/TRBV3-2 CASSRQGPATQYF
- - 10 TRBJ2-2 TRBV19 CASLSGELFF
TRBD2 once 15 TRBJ2-1 TRBV6-2/TRBV6-3 CASSYSGLAGTPSFF
TRBD1 - 14 TRBJ1-2 TRBV4-3 CASSLDRGGGGYTF
- - 16 TRBJ1-5 TRBV6-2/TRBV6-3 CASSHPRARSNQPQHF
- - 16 TRBJ1-6 TRBV3-1/TRBV3-2 CASSQGANRNNSPLHF
TRBD2 - 12 TRBJ2-5 TRBV6-5 CASRRGEETQYF
TRBD2 few 17 TRBJ2-5 TRBV6-2/TRBV6-3 CASSYDPAAGGLETQYF
- - 13 TRBJ1-2 TRBV12-5 CASGPPGSYGYTF
- - 11 TRBJ1-2 TRBV12-3/TRBV12-4 CASSYGPGYTF
- - 11 TRBJ2-3 TRBV24-1 CATGARDTQYF
- - 17 TRBJ1-1 TRBV14 CASSQEVWGPLGTEAFF
- - 15 TRBJ1-1 TRBV7-9 CASSLVQTLGTEAFF
TRBD1 - 18 TRBJ2-5 TRBV27 CASSPRDSALPNQETQYF
TRBD2 - 16 TRBJ2-3 TRBV27 CASSLRAGGPLDTQYF
- few 15 TRBJ2-1 TRBV2 CASSELASVSSEQFF
- - 15 TRBJ2-3 TRBV7-9 CASSPLTGSTDTQYF
- - 14 TRBJ2-5 TRBV9 CASSGGLPQETQYF
- few 17 TRBJ2-1 TRBV15 CATSRKLGSSSYNEQFF
TRBD2 few 15 TRBJ2-1 TRBV7-2 CASNWASGTYNEQFF
- - 16 TRBJ2-1 TRBV5-1 CASSLASTVGGDEQFF
TRBD2 few 15 TRBJ2-7 TRBV7-2 CASSYTSGASYEQYF
TRBD1 few 15 TRBJ1-2 TRBV30 CAWSAKGGAGYGYTF
TRBD2 - 16 TRBJ2-3 TRBV5-4 CASSRPSGGPTDTQYF
- - 14 TRBJ1-2 TRBV6-5 CASISTTDPSGYTF
TRBD1 - 15 TRBJ1-2 TRBV11-3 CASSPQGQGALGYTF
- - 12 TRBJ1-1 TRBV19 CASSITGTEAFF
TRBD1 - 16 TRBJ1-3 TRBV7-2 CASSLATGLSGNTIYF
TRBD1 - 16 TRBJ1-3 TRBV20-1 CSASGPDRGQGNTIYF
TRBD2 once 18 TRBJ2-1 TRBV2 CASSELLLTSGADNEQFF
- few 13 TRBJ1-5 TRBV7-2 CASSAGGKQPQHF